Given below is one TCR beta chain in context. Its antigen has not been determined. No much larger clone is present one base from it, and per-base qualities are unavailable. TCRbeta CDR3 regions were amplified from genomic DNA using the immunoSEQ Assay, a bias-controlled multiplex PCR. On the authors' methods: Nucleated cell counts per sample were estimated from amplification of reference gene primers within the assay. To quantify the absolute abundance of each unique TCRbeta CDR3 rearrangement, sequence reads were collapsed and filtered. For each sample, productive Simpson clonality was calculated as the square root of Simpson's diversity index across productive rearrangements. Sourced from immuneACCESS, this table was stored by TCRdb with only in-frame sequences that have V and J called. A share of the clones is absent; for the studies checked, an unresolved V gene accounts for under half, and the remainder has no known explanation. V, J and clone size are those of that table, while D and trimming were read from the DNA. The sample table shows roughly 66,000 clones, and 82% are seen once. Approximately 6.6% of the sample is held by the ten biggest clonotypes.

CDR1 DFQATT and CDR2 SNEGSKA were looked up in the germline V gene (reference sequence). V sheds 3 bases and J sheds 7 bases, leaving 12 bases between their ends. The CDR3 contains 12 residues, cysteine and phenylalanine counted. The kept DNA is CDR3 alone, 36 bases in frame from the first base. The data derive from a study of blood T cell repertoires in COVID-19 (dated by TCRdb to about 2020). Regarding the complete study: Collaborator samples came from the United States, Italy and Spain and covered acute and convalescent phases of COVID-19. A de-identified subject ID, COVID-19 status, age in years and sex were almost always included in the sample metadata. Subjects who had been exposed to COVID-19, were actively infected with it, or had recovered from it provided the deeply sampled blood TCRbeta repertoires that made up the dataset. Samples were obtained from the ongoing ImmuneRACE study (first 160 participants) and from 1,254 subjects provided by 6 global collaborators. A freely available public database, intended as a resource for researchers studying the immune response to SARS-CoV-2, is where the repertoires were released. HLA class I and class II types, where available, came from metadata supplied by the sample provider rather than from assay-based typing. The material from the prospective study consisted of cDNA or gDNA derived from T cells, B-cell-depleted T cells, or PBMCs.

Broad study findings and their caveats: How much clinical and demographic metadata was included differed by source and by participant, and the metadata was provided uncurated.

The collaborating institutions used their own protocols to collect whole blood in K2EDTA tubes. Collaborator samples were shipped for TCRbeta analysis as frozen whole blood, isolated PBMCs, or DNA extracted from either sample type. Input material: peripheral blood. This TCR was recovered from a man aged 60-69 years with acute or convalescent COVID-19. The V gene is TRBV20-1 and the J gene is TRBJ1-2; the D gene identity is not certain. The CDR3 sequence is CSASTQSGGYTF. The base sequence is TGCAGTGCTAGTACCCAAAGCGGTGGCTACACCTTC.